This T cell receptor beta chain was observed in a study of CD8 T cells in Susac syndrome. V lost 2 bases, J lost 8 bases, and 8 bases lay in between. The CDR3 consists of 12 residues. Germline CDR1 and CDR2: LGHDT and YNNKEL (reference sequence). The authors sequenced TCR beta from blood CD8+ and CD4+ T cells. cDNA came from about 0.51 to 1 ug RNA primed by random hexamers. Amplification of TCR beta CDR3 was carried out by immunoSEQ multiplex PCR, which covered 54 Vbeta and 13 Jbeta segments. TCRdb called the immunoSEQ multiplex PCR reads again in MiXCR, with one record for every CDR3 protein. Of 110,000 or so distinct CDR3 sequences in the sample, about 96% are singletons; the top ten hold roughly 0.096%.

The sequencing input was CD4+ T cells from PBMCs. This chain links TRBV3-1 with TRBJ2-3, with D unclear. The receptor was isolated from a human donor in good health. As DNA, the CDR3 is TGTGCCAGCAGCCAATCAATTCGTACGCAGTATTTT. Translated, it gives CASSQSIRTQYF.